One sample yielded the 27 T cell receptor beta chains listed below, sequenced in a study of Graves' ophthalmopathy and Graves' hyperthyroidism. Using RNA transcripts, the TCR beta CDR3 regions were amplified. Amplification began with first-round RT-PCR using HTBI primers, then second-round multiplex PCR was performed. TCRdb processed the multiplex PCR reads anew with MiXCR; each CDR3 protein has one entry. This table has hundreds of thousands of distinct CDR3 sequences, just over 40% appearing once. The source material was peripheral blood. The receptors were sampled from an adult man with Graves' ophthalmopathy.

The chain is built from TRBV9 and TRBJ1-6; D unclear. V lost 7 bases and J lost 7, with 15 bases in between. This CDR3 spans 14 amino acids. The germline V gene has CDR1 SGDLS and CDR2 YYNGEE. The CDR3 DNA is TGTGCCAGCTCTGGGCGGGTGGGGAATTCACCCCTCCACTTT. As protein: CASSGRVGNSPLHF.

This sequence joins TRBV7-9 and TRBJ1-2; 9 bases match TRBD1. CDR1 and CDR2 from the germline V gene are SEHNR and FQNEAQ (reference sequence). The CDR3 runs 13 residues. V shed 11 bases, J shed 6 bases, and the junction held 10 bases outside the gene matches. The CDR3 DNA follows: TGTGCCTCCTACGGGACAGGGTATGATGGCTACACCTTC. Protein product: CASYGTGYDGYTF.

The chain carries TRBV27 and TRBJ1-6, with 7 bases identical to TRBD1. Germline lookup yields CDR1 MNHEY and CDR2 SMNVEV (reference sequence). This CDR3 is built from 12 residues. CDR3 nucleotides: TGTGTCTCGAGGGGGCCGGGTTCACCCCTCCACTTT. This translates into CVSRGPGSPLHF.

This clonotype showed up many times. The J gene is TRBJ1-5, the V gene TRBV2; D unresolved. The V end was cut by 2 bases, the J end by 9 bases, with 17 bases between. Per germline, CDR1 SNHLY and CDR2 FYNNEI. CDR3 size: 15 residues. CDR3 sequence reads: CASSELQHEVRPQHF. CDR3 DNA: TGTGCCAGCAGTGAACTCCAGCACGAGGTACGGCCCCAGCATTTT. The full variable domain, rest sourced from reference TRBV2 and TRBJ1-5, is EPEVTQTPSHQVTQMGQEVILRCVPISNHLYFYWYRQILGQKVEFLVSFYNNEISEKSEIFDDQFSVERPDGSNFTLKIRSTKLEDSAMYFCASSELQHEVRPQHFGDGTRLSIL.

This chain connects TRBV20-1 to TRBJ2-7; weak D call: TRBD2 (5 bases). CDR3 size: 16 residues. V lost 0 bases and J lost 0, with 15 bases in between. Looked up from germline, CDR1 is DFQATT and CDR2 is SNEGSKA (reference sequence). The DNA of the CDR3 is TGCAGTGCTAGAGACGCTAGGGCGGGCCGCTCCTACGAGCAGTACTTC. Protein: CSARDARAGRSYEQYF.

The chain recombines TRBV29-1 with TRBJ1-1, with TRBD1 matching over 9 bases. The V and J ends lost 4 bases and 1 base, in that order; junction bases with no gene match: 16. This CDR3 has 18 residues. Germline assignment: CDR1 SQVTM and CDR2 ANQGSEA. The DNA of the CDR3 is TGCAGCGTTGTCGCGACAGGGGGGGGGACAGATACGAACACTGAAGCTTTCTTT. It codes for CSVVATGGGTDTNTEAFF.

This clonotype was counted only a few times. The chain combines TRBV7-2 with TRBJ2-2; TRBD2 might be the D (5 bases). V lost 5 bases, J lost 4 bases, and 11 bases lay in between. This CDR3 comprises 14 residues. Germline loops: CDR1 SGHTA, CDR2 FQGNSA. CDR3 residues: CASSQEAGTGELFF. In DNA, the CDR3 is TGTGCCAGCAGCCAAGAGGCGGGCACCGGGGAGCTGTTTTTT.

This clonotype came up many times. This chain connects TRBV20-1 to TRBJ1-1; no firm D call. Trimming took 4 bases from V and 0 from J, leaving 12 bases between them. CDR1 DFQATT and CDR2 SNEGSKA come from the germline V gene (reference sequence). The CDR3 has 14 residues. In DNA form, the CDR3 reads TGCAGTGCTAATGTAGGTTCTATGAACACTGAAGCTTTCTTT. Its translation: CSANVGSMNTEAFF.

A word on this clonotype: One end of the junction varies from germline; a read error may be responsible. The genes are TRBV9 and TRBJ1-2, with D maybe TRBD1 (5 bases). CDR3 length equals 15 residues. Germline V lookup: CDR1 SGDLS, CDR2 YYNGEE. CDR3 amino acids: CASGHRTQGYYGYTF. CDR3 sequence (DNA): TGCGCCAGCGGCCACCGAACGCAGGGTTACTATGGCTACACCTTC.

Here the CDR3 DNA reads TGTGCCAGCAGCCAGTCTCTGGATCCAGGGGTATATGGCTACACCTTC. As protein: CASSQSLDPGVYGYTF. V gene TRBV4-2 combines with J gene TRBJ1-2; a possible D gene is TRBD1 (6 bases). Trimming shortened V by 3 bases and J by 5 bases, and 19 bases separated the two germline ends. The CDR3 has 16 amino acids. The germline V gene encodes CDR1 LGHNA and CDR2 YNFKEQ.

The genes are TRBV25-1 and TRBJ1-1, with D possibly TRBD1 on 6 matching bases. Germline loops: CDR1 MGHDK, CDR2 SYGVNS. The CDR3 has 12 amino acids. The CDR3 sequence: CARQDGNTEAFF. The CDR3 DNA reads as TGTGCTAGACAGGACGGGAACACTGAAGCTTTCTTT.

The CDR3 nucleotides read TGTGCCAGCACCCCCAGGGGGAACCACGAGCAGTACTTC. This sequence encodes CASTPRGNHEQYF. The rearrangement links TRBV7-2 to TRBJ2-7; 7 nucleotides line up with TRBD1. In germline, CDR1 is SGHTA, CDR2 FQGNSA. The V and J ends lost 7 bases and 5 bases, in that order; junction bases with no gene match: 8. The CDR3 covers 13 residues.

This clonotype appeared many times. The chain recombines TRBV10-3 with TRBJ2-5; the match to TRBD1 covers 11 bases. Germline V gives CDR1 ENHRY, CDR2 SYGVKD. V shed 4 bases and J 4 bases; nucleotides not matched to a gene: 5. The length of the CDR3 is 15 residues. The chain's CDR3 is CAISGDRGVLETQYF. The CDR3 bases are TGTGCCATCAGTGGGGACAGGGGGGTTTTAGAGACCCAGTACTTC.

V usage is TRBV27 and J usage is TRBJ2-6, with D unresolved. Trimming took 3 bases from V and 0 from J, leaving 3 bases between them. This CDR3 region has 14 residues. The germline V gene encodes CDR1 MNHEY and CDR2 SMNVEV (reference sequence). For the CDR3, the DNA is TGTGCCAGCAGTTTCTACTCTGGGGCCAACGTCCTGACTTTC. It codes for CASSFYSGANVLTF. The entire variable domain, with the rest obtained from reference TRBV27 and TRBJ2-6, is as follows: EAQVTQNPRYLITVTGKKLTVTCSQNMNHEYMSWYRQDPGLGLRQIYYSMNVEVTDKGDVPEGYKVSRKEKRNFPLILESPSPNQTSLYFCASSFYSGANVLTFGAGSRLTVL.

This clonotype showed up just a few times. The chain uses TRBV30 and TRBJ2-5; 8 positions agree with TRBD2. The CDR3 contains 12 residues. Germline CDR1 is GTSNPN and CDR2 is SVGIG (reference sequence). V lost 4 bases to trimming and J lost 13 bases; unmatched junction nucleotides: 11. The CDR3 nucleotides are TGTGCCTGGAAGGCGGTCGGGGGGGGATGGTACTTC. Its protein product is CAWKAVGGGWYF. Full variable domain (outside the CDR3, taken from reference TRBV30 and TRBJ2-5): SQTIHQWPATLVQPVGSPLSLECTVEGTSNPNLYWYRQAAGRGLQLLFYSVGIGQISSEVPQNLSASRPQDRQFILSSKKLLLSDSGFYLCAWKAVGGGWYFGPGTRLLVL.

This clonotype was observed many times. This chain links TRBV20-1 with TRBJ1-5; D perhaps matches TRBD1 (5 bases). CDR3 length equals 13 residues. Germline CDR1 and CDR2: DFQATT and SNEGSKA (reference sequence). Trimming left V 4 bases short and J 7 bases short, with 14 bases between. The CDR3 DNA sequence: TGCAGTGCTACGCCGATCCAGGGACAGCCCCAGCATTTT. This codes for CSATPIQGQPQHF.

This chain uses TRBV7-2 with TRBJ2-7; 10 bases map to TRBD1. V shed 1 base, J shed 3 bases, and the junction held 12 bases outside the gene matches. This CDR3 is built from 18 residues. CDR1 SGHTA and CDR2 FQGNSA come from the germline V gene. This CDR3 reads CASSLDSVGTGDRYEQYF. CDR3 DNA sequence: TGTGCCAGCAGCTTAGATAGTGTAGGGACAGGGGACCGCTACGAGCAGTACTTC.

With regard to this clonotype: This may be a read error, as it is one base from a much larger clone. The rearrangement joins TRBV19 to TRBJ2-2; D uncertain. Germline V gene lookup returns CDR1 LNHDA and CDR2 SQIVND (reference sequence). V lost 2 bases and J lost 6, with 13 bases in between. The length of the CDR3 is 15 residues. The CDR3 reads CASSIPPDNAGELFF. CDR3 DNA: TGTGCCAGTAGTATACCCCCGGATAACGCCGGGGAGCTGTTTTTT.

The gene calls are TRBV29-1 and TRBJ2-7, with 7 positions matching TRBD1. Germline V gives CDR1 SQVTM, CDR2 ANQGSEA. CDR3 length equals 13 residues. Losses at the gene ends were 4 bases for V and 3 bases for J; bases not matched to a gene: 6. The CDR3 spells CSVGPGQDYEQYF. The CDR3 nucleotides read TGCAGCGTTGGCCCCGGACAGGACTACGAGCAGTACTTC.

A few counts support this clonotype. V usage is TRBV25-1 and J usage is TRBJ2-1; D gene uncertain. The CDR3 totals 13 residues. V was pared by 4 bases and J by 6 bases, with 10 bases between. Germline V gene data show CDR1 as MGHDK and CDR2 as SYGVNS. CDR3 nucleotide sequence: TGTGCCAGCAGTGTAGGGTTGTTCAATGAGCAGTTCTTC. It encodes CASSVGLFNEQFF.

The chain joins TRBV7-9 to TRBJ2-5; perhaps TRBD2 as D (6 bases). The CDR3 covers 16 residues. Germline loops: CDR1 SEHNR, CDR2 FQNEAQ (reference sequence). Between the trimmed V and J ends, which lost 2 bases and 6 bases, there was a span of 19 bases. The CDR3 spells CASSLSGGTVAKTQYF. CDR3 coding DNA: TGTGCCAGCAGCTTATCGGGCGGGACGGTAGCAAAGACCCAGTACTTC.

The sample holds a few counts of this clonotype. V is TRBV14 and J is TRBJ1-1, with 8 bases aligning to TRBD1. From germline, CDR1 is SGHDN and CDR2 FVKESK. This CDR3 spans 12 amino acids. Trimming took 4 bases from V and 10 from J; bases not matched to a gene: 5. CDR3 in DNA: TGTGCCAGCAGCCGGGACAGGACGTCAGCTTTCTTT. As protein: CASSRDRTSAFF.

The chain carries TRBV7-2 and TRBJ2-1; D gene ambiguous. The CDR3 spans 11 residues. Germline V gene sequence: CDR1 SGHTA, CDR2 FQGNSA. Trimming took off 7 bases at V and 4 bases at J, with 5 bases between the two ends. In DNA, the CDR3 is TGTGCCAGCACCTCTTACAATGAGCAGTTCTTC. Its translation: CASTSYNEQFF.

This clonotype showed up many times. CDR3 sequence reads: CASSLEGTPEAFF. CDR3 DNA: TGCGCCAGCAGCTTGGAAGGGACTCCCGAAGCTTTCTTT. The chain carries TRBV5-1 and TRBJ1-1, with D possibly TRBD1 on 5 matching bases. The CDR3 is 13 residues long. Trimming removed 0 bases at V and 8 bases at J, with 11 bases between. Germline CDR1 is SGHRS and CDR2 is YFSETQ. The variable domain in full, completed from reference TRBV5-1 and TRBJ1-1, reads KAGVTQTPRYLIKTRGQQVTLSCSPISGHRSVSWYQQTPGQGLQFLFEYFSETQRNKGNFPGRFSGRQFSNSRSEMNVSTLELGDSALYLCASSLEGTPEAFFGQGTRLTVV.

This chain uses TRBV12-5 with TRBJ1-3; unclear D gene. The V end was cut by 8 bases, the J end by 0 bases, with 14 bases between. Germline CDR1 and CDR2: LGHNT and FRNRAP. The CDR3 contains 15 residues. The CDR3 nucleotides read TGTGCTAGTCCAGGATCTTTTCTCTCTGGAAACACCATATATTTT. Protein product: CASPGSFLSGNTIYF. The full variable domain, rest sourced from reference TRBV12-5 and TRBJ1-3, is DARVTQTPRHKVTEMGQEVTMRCQPILGHNTVFWYRQTMMQGLELLAYFRNRAPLDDSGMPKDRFSAEMPDATLATLKIQPSEPRDSAVYFCASPGSFLSGNTIYFGEGSWLTVV.

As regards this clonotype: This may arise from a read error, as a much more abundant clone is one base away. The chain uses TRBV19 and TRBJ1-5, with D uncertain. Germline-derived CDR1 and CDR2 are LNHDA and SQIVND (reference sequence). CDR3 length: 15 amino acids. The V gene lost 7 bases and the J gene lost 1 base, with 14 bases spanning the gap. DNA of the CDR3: TGTGCCAGTATTGTACCGGGTCCAAGCAATCAGCCCCAGCATTTT. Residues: CASIVPGPSNQPQHF.

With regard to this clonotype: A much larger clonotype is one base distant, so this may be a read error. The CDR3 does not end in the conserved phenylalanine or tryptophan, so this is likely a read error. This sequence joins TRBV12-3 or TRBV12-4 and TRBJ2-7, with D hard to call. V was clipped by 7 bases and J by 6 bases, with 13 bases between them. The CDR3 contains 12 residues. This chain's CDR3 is CASTRIGFEQYL. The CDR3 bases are TGTGCCAGCACCCGGATAGGGTTCGAGCAGTACCTC.